This TCR beta chain was profiled in a study of control samples from healthy donors and cancer patients. The data were produced by immunoSEQ multiplex PCR, yet TCRdb's version contains in-frame clones alone and is incomplete. The sample contains more than 100,000 clones, approximately 90% of which appear only once. With respect to this clone: One end of the junction fails to match germline, which may point to a read error.

This CDR3 spans 15 amino acids. CDR1 is SGDLS and CDR2 is YYNGEE in the germline V gene. This chain connects TRBV9 to TRBJ1-4, with D unresolved. The receptor was isolated from a man between 18 and 29 years old in good health. The sample comprised blood. DNA of the CDR3: TGTGCCTGCAGCGAAGACATCGTGGGGAATGAAAAACTGTTTTTT. As protein: CACSEDIVGNEKLFF.